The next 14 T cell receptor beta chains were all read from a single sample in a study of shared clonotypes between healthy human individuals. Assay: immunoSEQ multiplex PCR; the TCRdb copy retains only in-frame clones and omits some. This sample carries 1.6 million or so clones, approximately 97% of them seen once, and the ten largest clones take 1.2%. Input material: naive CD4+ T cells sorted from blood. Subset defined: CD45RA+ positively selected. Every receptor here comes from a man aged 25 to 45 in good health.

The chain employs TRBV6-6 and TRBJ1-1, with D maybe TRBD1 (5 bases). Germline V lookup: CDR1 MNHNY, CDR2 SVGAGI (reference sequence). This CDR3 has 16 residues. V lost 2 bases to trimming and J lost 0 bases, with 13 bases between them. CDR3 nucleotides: TGTGCCAGCAGTTACCCAAGGGGCAAGGTGAACACTGAAGCTTTCTTT. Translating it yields CASSYPRGKVNTEAFF.

Here the CDR3 reads CASIWDTGELFF. The CDR3 DNA reads TGTGCCAGCATTTGGGACACCGGGGAGCTGTTTTTT. The chain recombines TRBV7-8 with TRBJ2-2, with D unclear. Germline V gives CDR1 SGHVS, CDR2 FQNEAQ. V was trimmed by 7 bases and J by 3 bases, leaving 6 bases between them. The CDR3 consists of 12 residues.

The CDR3 region has the DNA TGTGCCAGTACTAACCTCGGGGCAGGTAATGAAAAACTGTTTTTT. It encodes CASTNLGAGNEKLFF. V gene TRBV19 combines with J gene TRBJ1-4; a weak D match, TRBD1 (5 bases). The CDR3 length is 15 residues. V was pared by 7 bases and J by 4 bases, with 16 bases between. Germline V lookup: CDR1 LNHDA, CDR2 SQIVND (reference sequence).

CDR3 sequence: CASSEAQGIGEKLFF. CDR3 DNA: TGTGCCAGCAGTGAAGCTCAGGGTATAGGGGAAAAACTGTTTTTT. The chain employs TRBV6-1 and TRBJ1-4, with D maybe TRBD1 (5 bases). Germline lookup yields CDR1 MNHNS and CDR2 SASEGT. This CDR3 comprises 15 residues. Deletions cut 0 bases from V and 8 bases from J, with 13 bases between.

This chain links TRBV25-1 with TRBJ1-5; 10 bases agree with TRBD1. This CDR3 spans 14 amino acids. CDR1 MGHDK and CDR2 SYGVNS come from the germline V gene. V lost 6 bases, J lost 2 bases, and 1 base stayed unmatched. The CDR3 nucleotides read TGTGCCAGCAGAGGGACAGGGGGCAATCAGCCCCAGCATTTT. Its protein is CASRGTGGNQPQHF. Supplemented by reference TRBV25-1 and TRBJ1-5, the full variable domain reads EADIYQTPRYLVIGTGKKITLECSQTMGHDKMYWYQQDPGMELHLIHYSYGVNSTEKGDLSSESTVSRIRTEHFPLTLESARPSHTSQYLCASRGTGGNQPQHFGDGTRLSIL.

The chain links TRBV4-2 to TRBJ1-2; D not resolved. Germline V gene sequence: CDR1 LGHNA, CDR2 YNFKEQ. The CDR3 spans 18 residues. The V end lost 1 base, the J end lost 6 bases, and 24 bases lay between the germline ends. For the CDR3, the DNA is TGTGCCAGCAGCCAAGCACTCGAGGTTTTAGGTCTAGATGATGGCTACACCTTC. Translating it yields CASSQALEVLGLDDGYTF.

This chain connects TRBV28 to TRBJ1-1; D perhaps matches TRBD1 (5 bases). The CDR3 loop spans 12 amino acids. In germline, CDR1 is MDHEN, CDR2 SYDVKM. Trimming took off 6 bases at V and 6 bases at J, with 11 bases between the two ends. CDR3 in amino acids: CASSATAPEAFF. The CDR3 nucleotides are TGTGCCAGCAGCGCGACAGCCCCTGAAGCTTTCTTT.

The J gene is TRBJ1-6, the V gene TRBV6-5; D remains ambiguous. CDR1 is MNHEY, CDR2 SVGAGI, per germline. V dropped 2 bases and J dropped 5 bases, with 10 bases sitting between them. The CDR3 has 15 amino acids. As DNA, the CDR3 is TGTGCCAGCAGTTACCGGACGGGGAATAATTCACCCCTCCACTTT. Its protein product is CASSYRTGNNSPLHF.

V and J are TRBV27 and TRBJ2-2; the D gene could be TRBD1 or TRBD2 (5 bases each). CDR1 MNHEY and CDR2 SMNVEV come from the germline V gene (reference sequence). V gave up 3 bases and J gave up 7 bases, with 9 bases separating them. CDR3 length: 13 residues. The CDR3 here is CASSFGAGGELFF. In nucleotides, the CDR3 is TGTGCCAGCAGTTTCGGGGCGGGCGGGGAGCTGTTTTTT.

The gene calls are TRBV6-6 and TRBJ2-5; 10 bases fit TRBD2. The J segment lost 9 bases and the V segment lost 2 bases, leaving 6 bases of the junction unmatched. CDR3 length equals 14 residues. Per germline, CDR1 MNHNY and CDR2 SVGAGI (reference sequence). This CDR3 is CASSYATSGVSQYF. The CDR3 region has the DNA TGTGCCAGCAGTTACGCCACTAGCGGGGTATCCCAGTACTTC.

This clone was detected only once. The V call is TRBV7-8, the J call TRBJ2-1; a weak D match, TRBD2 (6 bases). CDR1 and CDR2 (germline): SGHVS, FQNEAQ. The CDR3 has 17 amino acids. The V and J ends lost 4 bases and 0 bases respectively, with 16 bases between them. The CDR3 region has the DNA TGTGCCAGCAGCTCCTTTACCGGGGGAAGCTCCTACAATGAGCAGTTCTTC. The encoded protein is CASSSFTGGSSYNEQFF.

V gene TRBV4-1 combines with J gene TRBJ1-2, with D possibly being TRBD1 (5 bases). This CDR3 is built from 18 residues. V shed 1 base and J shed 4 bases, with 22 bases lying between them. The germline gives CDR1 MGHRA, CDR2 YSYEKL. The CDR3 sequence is CASSQATDTEKLGYGYTF. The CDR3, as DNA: TGCGCCAGCAGCCAAGCGACGGACACGGAAAAACTGGGCTATGGCTACACCTTC.

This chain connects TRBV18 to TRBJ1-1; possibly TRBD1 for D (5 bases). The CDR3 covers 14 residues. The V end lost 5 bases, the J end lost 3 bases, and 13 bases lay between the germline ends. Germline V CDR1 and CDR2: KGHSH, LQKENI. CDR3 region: CASSYGADYTEAFF. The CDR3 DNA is TGTGCCAGCTCATACGGGGCAGACTACACTGAAGCTTTCTTT.

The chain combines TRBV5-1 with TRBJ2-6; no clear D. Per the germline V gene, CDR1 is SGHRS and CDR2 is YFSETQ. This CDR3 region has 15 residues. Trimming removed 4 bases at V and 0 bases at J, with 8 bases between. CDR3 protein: CASSPPGSGANVLTF. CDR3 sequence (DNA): TGCGCCAGCAGCCCCCCCGGCTCTGGGGCCAACGTCCTGACTTTC.